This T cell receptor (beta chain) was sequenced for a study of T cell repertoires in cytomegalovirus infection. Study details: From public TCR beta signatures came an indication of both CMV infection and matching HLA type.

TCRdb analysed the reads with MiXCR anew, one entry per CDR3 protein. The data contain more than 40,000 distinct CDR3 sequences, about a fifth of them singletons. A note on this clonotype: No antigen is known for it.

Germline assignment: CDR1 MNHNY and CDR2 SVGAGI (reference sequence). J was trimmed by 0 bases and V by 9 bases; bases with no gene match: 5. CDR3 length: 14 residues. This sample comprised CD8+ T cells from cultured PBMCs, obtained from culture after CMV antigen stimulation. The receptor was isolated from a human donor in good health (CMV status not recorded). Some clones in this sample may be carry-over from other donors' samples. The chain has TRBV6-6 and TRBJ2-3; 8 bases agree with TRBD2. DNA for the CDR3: TGTGCCAGGCTACTAGCGGAAAGCACAGATACGCAGTATTTT. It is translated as CARLLAESTDTQYF.